The rows below give T cell receptor beta chains drawn from one sample of a study of CD8 T cells in Susac syndrome. TCRdb fed the immunoSEQ multiplex PCR reads into MiXCR, producing one record per CDR3 protein. The sample holds tens of thousands of distinct CDR3 sequences, roughly 95% seen once. Sample: CD8+ T cells from PBMCs. These TCRs come from a human donor with Susac syndrome. Each CDR3 is given with its conserved first and last residue. The order of the fields is D gene, J gene, clone size, V gene, CDR3 protein, CDR3 DNA. The D gene is left open where the match is weak. Only some rows state a clone size, as once, few, many or a class for expanded clones.

NA,TRBJ2-1,once,TRBV7-9,CASSLSDSAYNEQFF,TGTGCCAGCAGCTTATCGGACTCGGCCTACAATGAGCAGTTCTTC
NA,TRBJ1-6,NA,TRBV20-1,CSARDLGVGSYNSPLHF,TGCAGTGCTAGAGATTTGGGGGTAGGCTCCTATAATTCACCCCTCCACTTT
NA,TRBJ2-7,NA,TRBV4-1,CASSQAGGEQYF,TGCGCCAGCAGCCAAGCAGGGGGGGAGCAGTACTTC
NA,TRBJ2-1,NA,TRBV19,CASSIGRGPYNEQFF,TGTGCCAGTAGTATAGGGCGGGGGCCGTACAATGAGCAGTTCTTC
NA,TRBJ1-1,NA,TRBV9,CASSGRVGAFF,TGTGCCAGCAGCGGTAGGGTGGGGGCTTTCTTT
NA,TRBJ2-3,NA,TRBV2,CASVWGRDTQYF,TGTGCCAGCGTGTGGGGGCGGGATACGCAGTATTTT
TRBD2,TRBJ2-7,once,TRBV9,CASSSRGAGYEQYF,TGTGCCAGCAGCTCCCGGGGAGCGGGATACGAGCAGTACTTC
TRBD1,TRBJ2-7,NA,TRBV27,CASKTGAYEQYF,TGTGCCAGCAAAACAGGGGCCTACGAGCAGTACTTC
NA,TRBJ1-2,NA,TRBV7-9,CASMGRARGYTF,TGTGCCAGCATGGGTAGGGCTCGCGGCTACACCTTC
NA,TRBJ2-1,NA,TRBV28,CASTLQRLAYHNEQFF,TGTGCCAGCACCCTACAGCGGCTAGCGTACCACAATGAGCAGTTCTTC
TRBD2,TRBJ2-7,once,TRBV6-5,CASRPQGGSYEQYF,TGTGCCAGCAGACCCCAGGGAGGGTCCTACGAGCAGTACTTC
NA,TRBJ1-2,NA,TRBV28,CASSLLKQGTYGYTF,TGTGCCAGCAGTTTATTGAAACAGGGTACCTATGGCTACACCTTC
NA,TRBJ2-2,NA,TRBV7-9,CASSLDGGELFF,TGTGCCAGCAGCTTAGATGGCGGGGAGCTGTTTTTT
NA,TRBJ2-7,NA,TRBV7-9,CASSRNTYEQYF,TGTGCCAGCAGCCGAAATACCTACGAGCAGTACTTC
TRBD2,TRBJ2-5,NA,TRBV7-9,CASSLRRGNQETQYF,TGTGCCAGCAGCTTGCGGCGGGGGAACCAAGAGACCCAGTACTTC
NA,TRBJ2-1,NA,TRBV4-1,CASSQDASTYNEQFF,TGCGCCAGCAGCCAAGATGCTAGCACCTACAATGAGCAGTTCTTC
NA,TRBJ2-2,NA,TRBV27,CASSFILGFTGELFF,TGTGCCAGCAGTTTCATCCTGGGATTCACCGGGGAGCTGTTTTTT
TRBD1,TRBJ1-6,NA,TRBV7-2,CASSLSEVNLGQGKNSPLHF,TGTGCCAGCAGCTTATCGGAGGTCAACTTGGGACAGGGGAAAAATTCACCCCTCCACTTT